These 10 T cell receptor beta chains were sequenced from one sample in a study of blood T cell repertoires in COVID-19. TCRdb keeps only in-frame clones here, not all; method: immunoSEQ multiplex PCR. The sample holds 92,000 or so clones, approximately 75% seen once. The sample comprised peripheral blood. These receptors were taken from a woman older than 75 with acute or convalescent COVID-19.

There are a few counts of this clone. V gene TRBV25-1 combines with J gene TRBJ1-3; possible D gene TRBD1, 6 bases. From germline, CDR1 is MGHDK and CDR2 SYGVNS. This CDR3 comprises 15 residues. V was cut by 3 bases and J by 0 bases, with 9 bases left in between. The CDR3 sequence: CASSDDRTSGNTIYF. The DNA for the CDR3 is TGTGCCAGCAGTGATGACAGGACCTCTGGAAACACCATATATTTT.

This chain joins TRBV29-1 and TRBJ1-4; TRBD1 matches 9 bases. The CDR3 is 13 residues long. The trim removed 7 bases at V and 7 bases at J, leaving 7 bases unmatched. Looked up from germline, CDR1 is SQVTM and CDR2 is ANQGSEA. DNA of the CDR3: TGCAGCGCAGAACAGGGGGCAGGTGAAAAACTGTTTTTT. It yields the protein CSAEQGAGEKLFF.

About this clone: One end of the junction is discordant with germline, which a read error may explain. This chain joins TRBV3-1 (or the pseudogene TRBV3-2) and TRBJ2-1, with a tentative D call TRBD2 (8 bases). Germline V gene data show CDR1 as LGHDT and CDR2 as YNNKEL (reference sequence). There are 21 residues in the CDR3. The CDR3 DNA follows: TGTGCCACCAGCCCCAACGGGGGGGGAGGGGGCCGGATCTCTCCTATTGTTGAGCAGTTCTTC. It encodes CATSPNGGGGGRISPIVEQFF.

The rearrangement joins TRBV6-5 to TRBJ2-5; TRBD1 matches at 7 bases. This CDR3 is 14 amino acids long. Germline lookup yields CDR1 MNHEY and CDR2 SVGAGI. Trimming at V came to 6 bases and at J to 2 bases, leaving 6 bases not matched to a gene. CDR3 region: CASRPPGQQETQYF. The CDR3 nucleotides read TGTGCCAGCAGACCCCCGGGACAGCAAGAGACCCAGTACTTC.

The chain joins TRBV27 to TRBJ1-2; a weak D match, TRBD1 (5 bases). V was clipped by 2 bases and J by 4 bases, with 8 bases between them. In germline, CDR1 is MNHEY, CDR2 SMNVEV (reference sequence). The CDR3 sequence is 13 residues long. The CDR3 nucleotides are TGTGCCAGCAGTTTAGGGGGGGGCTATGGCTACACCTTC. Protein: CASSLGGGYGYTF.

J is TRBJ1-1 and V is TRBV3-1 (or the pseudogene TRBV3-2); D not certain. The V gene lost 0 bases and the J gene lost 5 bases, with 13 bases spanning the gap. CDR3 length: 15 residues. Germline values: CDR1 LGHDT, CDR2 YNNKEL (reference sequence). In DNA, the CDR3 is TGTGCCAGCAGCCAAGACGGGGTGGGTGAAACTGAAGCTTTCTTT. Amino acids: CASSQDGVGETEAFF.

The rearrangement links TRBV2 to TRBJ2-5; TRBD2 matches 8 bases. CDR1 and CDR2 (germline): SNHLY, FYNNEI. The CDR3 runs to 14 residues. The trim removed 7 bases at V and 2 bases at J, leaving 6 bases unmatched. Here the CDR3 DNA reads TGTGCCAGCAAGGAGCGGGGGTTACAAGAGACCCAGTACTTC. Translated, it gives CASKERGLQETQYF.

This clone was counted a single time. The chain uses TRBV28 and TRBJ2-7, with D possibly TRBD1 on 5 matching bases. Germline assignment: CDR1 MDHEN and CDR2 SYDVKM. V lost 4 bases and J 3 bases, leaving 13 bases between the germline ends. This CDR3 is 14 amino acids long. CDR3 nucleotide sequence: TGTGCCAGCAGTTCCATACTAAGGGGCTACGAGCAGTACTTC. Encoded protein: CASSSILRGYEQYF.

V gene TRBV12-3 or TRBV12-4 combines with J gene TRBJ1-2; D perhaps matches TRBD1 (6 bases). This CDR3 has 13 residues. Trimming stripped 4 bases from V and 8 bases from J, with 14 bases between. CDR3 amino acids: CASSSNRVRGYTF. CDR3 nucleotide sequence: TGTGCCAGCAGTTCGAACAGGGTAAGAGGCTACACCTTC.

This clone turned up a few times. V usage is TRBV4-3 and J usage is TRBJ2-2; TRBD1 matches at 7 bases. The CDR3 spans 18 residues. V shed 1 base, J shed 3 bases, and the junction held 11 bases outside the gene matches. Germline CDR1 reads LGHNA; CDR2 reads YSLEER. CDR3 sequence reads: CASSQASGTELYTGELFF. CDR3 nucleotide sequence: TGCGCCAGCAGCCAAGCCTCCGGGACAGAGCTATACACCGGGGAGCTGTTTTTT.